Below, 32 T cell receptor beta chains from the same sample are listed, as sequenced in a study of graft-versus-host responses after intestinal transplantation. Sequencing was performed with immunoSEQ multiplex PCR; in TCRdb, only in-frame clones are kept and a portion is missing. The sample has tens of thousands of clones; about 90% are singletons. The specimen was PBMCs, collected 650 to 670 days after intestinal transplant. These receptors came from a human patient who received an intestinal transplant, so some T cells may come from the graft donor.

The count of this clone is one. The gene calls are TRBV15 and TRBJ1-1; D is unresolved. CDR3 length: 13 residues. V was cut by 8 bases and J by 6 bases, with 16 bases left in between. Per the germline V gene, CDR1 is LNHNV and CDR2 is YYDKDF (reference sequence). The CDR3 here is CATSPTGVAEAFF. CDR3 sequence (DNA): TGTGCCACCTCCCCTACTGGGGTCGCTGAAGCTTTCTTT.

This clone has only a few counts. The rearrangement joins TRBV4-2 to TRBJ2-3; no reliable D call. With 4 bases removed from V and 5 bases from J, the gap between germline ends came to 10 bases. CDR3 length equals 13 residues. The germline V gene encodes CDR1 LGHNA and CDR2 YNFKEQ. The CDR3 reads CASSRNYGDTQYF. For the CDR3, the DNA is TGTGCCAGCAGCCGAAACTACGGAGATACGCAGTATTTT.

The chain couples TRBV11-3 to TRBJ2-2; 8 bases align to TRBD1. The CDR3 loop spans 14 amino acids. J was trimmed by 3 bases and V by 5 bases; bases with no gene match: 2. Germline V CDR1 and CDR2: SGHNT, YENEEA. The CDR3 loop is CASSPRGHTGELFF. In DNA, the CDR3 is TGTGCCAGCAGCCCCAGGGGGCACACCGGGGAGCTGTTTTTT.

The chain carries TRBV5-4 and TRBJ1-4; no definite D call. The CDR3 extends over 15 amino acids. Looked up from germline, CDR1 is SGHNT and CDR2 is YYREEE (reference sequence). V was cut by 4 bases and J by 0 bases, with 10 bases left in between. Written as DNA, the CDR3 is TGTGCCAGCAGCCGGACGGCTGCAACTAATGAAAAACTGTTTTTT. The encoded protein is CASSRTAATNEKLFF.

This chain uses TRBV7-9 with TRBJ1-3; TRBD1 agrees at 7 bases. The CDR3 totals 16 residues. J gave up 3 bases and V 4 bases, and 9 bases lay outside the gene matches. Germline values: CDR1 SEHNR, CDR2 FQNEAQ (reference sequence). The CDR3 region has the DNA TGTGCCAGCAGCTCCAGGGGGGGGCTCCGTGGAAACACCATATATTTT. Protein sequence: CASSSRGGLRGNTIYF.

In DNA, the CDR3 is TGTGCCAGCAGTACTAGCGGGGGATTCTCCTACGAGCAGTACTTC. It is translated as CASSTSGGFSYEQYF. The J gene is TRBJ2-7, the V gene TRBV6-6; 11 nucleotides match TRBD2. Germline values: CDR1 MNHNY, CDR2 SVGAGI (reference sequence). V gave up 5 bases and J gave up 0 bases; unmatched junction bases: 3. The CDR3 has 15 amino acids.

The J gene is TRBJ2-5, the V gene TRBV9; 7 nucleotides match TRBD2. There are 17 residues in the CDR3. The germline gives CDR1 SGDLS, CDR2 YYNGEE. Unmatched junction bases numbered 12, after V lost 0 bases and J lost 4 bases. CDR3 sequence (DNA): TGTGCCAGCAGCGTAGAGGCAGGCTGGACGGGAGGAGAGACCCAGTACTTC. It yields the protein CASSVEAGWTGGETQYF.

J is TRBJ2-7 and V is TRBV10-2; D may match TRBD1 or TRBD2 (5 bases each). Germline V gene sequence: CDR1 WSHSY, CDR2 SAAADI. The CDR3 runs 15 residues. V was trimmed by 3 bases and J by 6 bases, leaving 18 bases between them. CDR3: CASSEGSGTRSEQYF. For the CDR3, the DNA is TGCGCCAGCAGTGAAGGTTCGGGGACCCGAAGCGAGCAGTACTTC.

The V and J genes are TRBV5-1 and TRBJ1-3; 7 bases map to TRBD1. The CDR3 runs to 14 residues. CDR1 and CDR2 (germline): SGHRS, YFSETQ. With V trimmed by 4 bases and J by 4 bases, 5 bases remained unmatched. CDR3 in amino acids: CASSQGVLGNTIYF. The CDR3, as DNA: TGCGCCAGCAGCCAGGGGGTCCTAGGAAACACCATATATTTT.

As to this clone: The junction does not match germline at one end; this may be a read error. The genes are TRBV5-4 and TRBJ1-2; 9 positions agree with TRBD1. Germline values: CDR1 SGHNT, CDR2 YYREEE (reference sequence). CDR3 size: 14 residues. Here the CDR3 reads CASTLGQGGYGYTF. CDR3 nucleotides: TGTGCCAGCACCTTGGGACAGGGAGGCTATGGCTACACCTTC.

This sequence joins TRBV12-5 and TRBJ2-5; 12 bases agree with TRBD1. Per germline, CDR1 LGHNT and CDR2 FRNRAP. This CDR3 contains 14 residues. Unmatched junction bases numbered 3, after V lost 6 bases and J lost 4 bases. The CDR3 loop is CASGPGQGAETQYF. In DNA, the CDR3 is TGTGCTAGTGGCCCGGGACAGGGGGCAGAGACCCAGTACTTC. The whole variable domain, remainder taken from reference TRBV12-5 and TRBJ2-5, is DARVTQTPRHKVTEMGQEVTMRCQPILGHNTVFWYRQTMMQGLELLAYFRNRAPLDDSGMPKDRFSAEMPDATLATLKIQPSEPRDSAVYFCASGPGQGAETQYFGPGTRLLVL.

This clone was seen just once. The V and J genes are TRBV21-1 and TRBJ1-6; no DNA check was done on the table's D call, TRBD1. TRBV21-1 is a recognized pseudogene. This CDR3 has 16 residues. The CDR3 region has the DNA TGTGCCAGCAGCAAAGGTCCCGGGACAGGGGATTCACCCCTCCACTTT. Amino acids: CASSKGPGTGDSPLHF.

In DNA, the CDR3 is TGTGCCAGCAGCCAAACTAGAGGGGGCAATTCACCCCTCCACTTT. Protein: CASSQTRGGNSPLHF. This chain uses TRBV7-8 with TRBJ1-6; 7 nucleotides match TRBD1. The CDR3 has 15 residues. Unmatched junction bases numbered 8, after V lost 5 bases and J lost 7 bases. The germline gives CDR1 SGHVS, CDR2 FQNEAQ.

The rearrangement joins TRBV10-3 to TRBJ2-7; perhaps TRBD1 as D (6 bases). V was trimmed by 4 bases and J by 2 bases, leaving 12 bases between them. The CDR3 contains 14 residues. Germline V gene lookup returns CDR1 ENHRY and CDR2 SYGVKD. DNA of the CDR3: TGTGCCATCAGTGGCCGGGACACTCCCTACGAGCAGTACTTC. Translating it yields CAISGRDTPYEQYF.

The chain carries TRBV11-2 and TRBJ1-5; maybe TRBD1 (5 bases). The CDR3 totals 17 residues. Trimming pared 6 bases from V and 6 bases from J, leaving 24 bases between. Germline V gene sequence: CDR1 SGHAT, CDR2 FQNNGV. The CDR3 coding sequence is TGTGCCAGCAGTAATGGGGGGGGACCGGTAGCCACTCAGCCCCAGCATTTT. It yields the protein CASSNGGGPVATQPQHF.

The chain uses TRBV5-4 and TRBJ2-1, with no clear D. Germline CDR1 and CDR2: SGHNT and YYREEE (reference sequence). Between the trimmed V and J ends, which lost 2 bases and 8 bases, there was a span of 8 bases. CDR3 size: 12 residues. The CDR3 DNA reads TGTGCCAGCAGCTTCGATACGGATGAGCAGTTCTTC. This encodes CASSFDTDEQFF.

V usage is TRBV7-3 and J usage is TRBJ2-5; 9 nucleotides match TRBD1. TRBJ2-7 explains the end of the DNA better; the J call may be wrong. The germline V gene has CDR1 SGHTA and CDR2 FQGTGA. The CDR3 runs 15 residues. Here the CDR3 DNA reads TGTGCCAGCAGCTCTCAAGGACAGGGGTTCCACGAGCAGTACTTC. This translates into CASSSQGQGFHEQYF.

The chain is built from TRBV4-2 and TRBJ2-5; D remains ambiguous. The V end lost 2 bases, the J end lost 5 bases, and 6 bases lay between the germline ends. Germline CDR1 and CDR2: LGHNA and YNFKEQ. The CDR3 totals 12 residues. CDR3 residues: CASSQHGETQYF. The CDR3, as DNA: TGTGCCAGCAGCCAACACGGGGAGACCCAGTACTTC.

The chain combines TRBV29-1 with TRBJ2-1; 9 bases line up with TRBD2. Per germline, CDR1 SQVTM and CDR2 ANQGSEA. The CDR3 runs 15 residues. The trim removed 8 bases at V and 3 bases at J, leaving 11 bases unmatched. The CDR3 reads CSHLIAGAFYNEQFF. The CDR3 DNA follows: TGCAGCCACCTAATAGCGGGGGCCTTCTACAATGAGCAGTTCTTC.

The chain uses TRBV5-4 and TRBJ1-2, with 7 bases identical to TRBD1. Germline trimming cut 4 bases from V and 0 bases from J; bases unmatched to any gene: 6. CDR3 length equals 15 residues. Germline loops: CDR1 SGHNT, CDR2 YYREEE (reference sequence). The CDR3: CASSETQGSNYGYTF. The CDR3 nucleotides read TGTGCCAGCAGCGAGACACAGGGGTCTAACTATGGCTACACCTTC.

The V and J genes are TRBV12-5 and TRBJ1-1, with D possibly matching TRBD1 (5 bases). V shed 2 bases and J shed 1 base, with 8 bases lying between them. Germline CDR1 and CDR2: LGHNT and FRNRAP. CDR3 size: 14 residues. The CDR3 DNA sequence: TGTGCTAGTGGTTTGAGGGGCGAGAACACTGAAGCTTTCTTT. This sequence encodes CASGLRGENTEAFF.

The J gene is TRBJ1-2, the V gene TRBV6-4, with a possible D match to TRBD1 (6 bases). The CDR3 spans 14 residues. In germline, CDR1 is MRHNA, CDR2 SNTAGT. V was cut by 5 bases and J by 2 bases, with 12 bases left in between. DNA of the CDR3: TGTGCCAGCAGTCCTGACCAGGGGAACTATGGCTACACCTTC. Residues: CASSPDQGNYGYTF.

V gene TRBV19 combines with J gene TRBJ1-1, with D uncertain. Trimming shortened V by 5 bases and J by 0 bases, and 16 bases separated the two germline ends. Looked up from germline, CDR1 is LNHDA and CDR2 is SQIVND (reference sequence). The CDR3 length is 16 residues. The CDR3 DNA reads TGTGCCAGTAGTTCTCCCTTGGCAAGGCTGAACACTGAAGCTTTCTTT. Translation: CASSSPLARLNTEAFF. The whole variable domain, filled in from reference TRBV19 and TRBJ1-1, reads DGGITQSPKYLFRKEGQNVTLSCEQNLNHDAMYWYRQDPGQGLRLIYYSQIVNDFQKGDIAEGYSVSREKKESFPLTVTSAQKNPTAFYLCASSSPLARLNTEAFFGQGTRLTVV.

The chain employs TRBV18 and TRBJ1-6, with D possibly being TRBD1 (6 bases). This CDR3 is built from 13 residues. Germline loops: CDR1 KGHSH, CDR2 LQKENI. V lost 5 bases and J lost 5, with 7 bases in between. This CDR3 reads CASSGDNNSPLHF. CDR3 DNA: TGTGCCAGCTCAGGGGACAATAATTCACCCCTCCACTTT.

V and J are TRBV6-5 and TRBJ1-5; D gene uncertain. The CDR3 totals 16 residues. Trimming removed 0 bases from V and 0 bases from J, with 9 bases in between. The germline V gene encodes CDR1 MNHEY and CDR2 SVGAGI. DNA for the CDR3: TGTGCCAGCAGTTACTCACGGGTATATAGCAATCAGCCCCAGCATTTT. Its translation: CASSYSRVYSNQPQHF.

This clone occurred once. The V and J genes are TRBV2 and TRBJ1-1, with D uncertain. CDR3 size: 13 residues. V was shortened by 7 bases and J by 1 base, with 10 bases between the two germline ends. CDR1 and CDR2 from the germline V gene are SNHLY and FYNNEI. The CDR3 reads CASTQYQNTEAFF. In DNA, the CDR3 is TGTGCCAGCACCCAATACCAGAACACTGAAGCTTTCTTT.

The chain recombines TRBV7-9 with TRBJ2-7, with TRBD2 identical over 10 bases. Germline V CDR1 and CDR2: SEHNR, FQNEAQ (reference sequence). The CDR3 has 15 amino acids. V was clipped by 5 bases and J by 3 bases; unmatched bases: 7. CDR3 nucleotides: TGTGCCAGCAGCCTTAGCGGGGGGACTCTCTACGAGCAGTACTTC. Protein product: CASSLSGGTLYEQYF.

The CDR3 region is CASSPTFRRNTGELFF. The CDR3 nucleotides are TGTGCCAGCAGTCCGACTTTCAGGAGGAACACCGGGGAGCTGTTTTTT. The chain carries TRBV27 and TRBJ2-2, with unresolved D. This CDR3 spans 16 amino acids. Germline V gives CDR1 MNHEY, CDR2 SMNVEV (reference sequence). V lost 5 bases and J 1 base, leaving 14 bases between the germline ends.

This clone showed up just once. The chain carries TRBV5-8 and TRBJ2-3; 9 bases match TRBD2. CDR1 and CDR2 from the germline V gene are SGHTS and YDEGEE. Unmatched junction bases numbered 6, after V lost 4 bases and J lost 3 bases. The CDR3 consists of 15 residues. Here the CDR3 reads CASSPGTSPTDTQYF. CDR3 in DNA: TGTGCCAGCAGCCCGGGGACTAGCCCTACAGATACGCAGTATTTT.

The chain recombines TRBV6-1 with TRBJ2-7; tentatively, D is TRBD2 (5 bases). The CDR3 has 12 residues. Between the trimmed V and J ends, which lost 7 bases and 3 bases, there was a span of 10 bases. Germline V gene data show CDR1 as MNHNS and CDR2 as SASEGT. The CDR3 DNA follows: TGTGCCAGCAATTTGGGGAGCTACGAGCAGTACTTC. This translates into CASNLGSYEQYF.

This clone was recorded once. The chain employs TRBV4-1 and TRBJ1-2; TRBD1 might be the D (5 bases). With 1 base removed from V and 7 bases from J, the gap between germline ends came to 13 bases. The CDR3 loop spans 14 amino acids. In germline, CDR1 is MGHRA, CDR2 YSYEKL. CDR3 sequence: CASSQAGAGGGYTF. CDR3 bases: TGCGCCAGCAGCCAAGCCGGGGCCGGCGGTGGCTACACCTTC.

Here the CDR3 reads CASSSIRGVSYEQYF. CDR3 DNA sequence: TGTGCCAGCAGCTCCATCCGCGGGGTCTCCTACGAGCAGTACTTC. The gene calls are TRBV7-2 and TRBJ2-7; weak D call: TRBD2 (6 bases). The CDR3 consists of 15 residues. Germline-derived CDR1 and CDR2 are SGHTA and FQGNSA. Trimming stripped 4 bases from V and 0 bases from J, with 13 bases between. Combining the CDR3 with reference TRBV7-2 and TRBJ2-7 gives the whole variable domain GAGVSQSPSNKVTEKGKDVELRCDPISGHTALYWYRQSLGQGLEFLIYFQGNSAPDKSGLPSDRFSAERTGGSVSTLTIQRTQQEDSAVYLCASSSIRGVSYEQYFGPGTRLTVT.